These 20 T cell receptor beta chains originate from one sample sequenced in a study of cytotoxic CD8 clonotypes in ibrutinib-treated CLL. TCRdb's copy holds only in-frame clones and misses some; the assay was immunoSEQ multiplex PCR. Of approximately 100,000 clones listed, roughly 60% are singletons. The sequencing used PBMCs, collected after 24 months of ibrutinib treatment. The receptor source for this set is a human donor with chronic lymphocytic leukemia.

A few counts support this clone. The chain links TRBV25-1 to TRBJ1-2; D remains ambiguous. Germline CDR1 and CDR2: MGHDK and SYGVNS. The CDR3 has 12 amino acids. The ends were cut back, 4 bases at V and 4 bases at J, with 7 bases in the middle. The CDR3 nucleotides read TGTGCCAGCAGTGCCCCGGGCTATGGCTACACCTTC. It translates to CASSAPGYGYTF.

In this sample, this clone turned up a few times. This chain uses TRBV6-1 with TRBJ1-2; 7 nucleotides align to TRBD1. This CDR3 is 15 amino acids long. V lost 4 bases and J lost 4; bases outside the gene matches: 9. Germline-derived CDR1 and CDR2 are MNHNS and SASEGT. The CDR3 DNA follows: TGTGCCAGCAGTGCCGAGACAGGGTCCGGCTATGGCTACACCTTC. This encodes CASSAETGSGYGYTF.

The chain uses TRBV28 and TRBJ2-5; TRBD2 agrees at 10 bases. This CDR3 has 15 amino acids. In germline, CDR1 is MDHEN, CDR2 SYDVKM. V was pared by 6 bases and J by 7 bases, with 11 bases of the junction left unmatched. CDR3 protein: CASRDSGGAEGTQYF. The DNA of the CDR3 is TGTGCCAGCAGGGACAGCGGGGGGGCCGAGGGGACCCAGTACTTC.

The chain recombines TRBV9 with TRBJ2-2; weak D call: TRBD2 (6 bases). CDR3 size: 14 residues. Germline CDR1 SGDLS, CDR2 YYNGEE. V shed 7 bases and J shed 7 bases, with 17 bases lying between them. The DNA for the CDR3 is TGTGCCAGCGGATTACTAGCTTCGGGCGGGGAGCTGTTTTTT. Translating gives CASGLLASGGELFF.

This chain links TRBV29-1 with TRBJ1-2, with D unclear. The V end was cut by 6 bases, the J end by 4 bases, with 12 bases between. Germline-derived CDR1 and CDR2 are SQVTM and ANQGSEA. The CDR3 has 12 amino acids. CDR3 DNA: TGCAGCGTCTCGGAGGACGGCTATGGCTACACCTTC. Encoded protein: CSVSEDGYGYTF.

The rearrangement joins TRBV19 to TRBJ2-3; TRBD2 matches 14 bases. The germline V gene has CDR1 LNHDA and CDR2 SQIVND (reference sequence). The CDR3 runs to 16 residues. The ends lost 4 bases at V and 4 bases at J; junction bases unmatched: 4. In DNA, the CDR3 is TGTGCCAGTAGTACAGGACTAGCGGGGGGTGCAGATACGCAGTATTTT. The encoded protein is CASSTGLAGGADTQYF.

This clone was counted many times. CDR3: CASRGVNSPLHF. DNA for the CDR3: TGCGCCAGCAGGGGGGTGAATTCACCCCTCCACTTT. The V and J genes are TRBV4-1 and TRBJ1-6, with D perhaps TRBD1 (5 bases). The CDR3 consists of 12 residues. Germline V gene lookup returns CDR1 MGHRA and CDR2 YSYEKL. V was trimmed by 6 bases and J by 7 bases, leaving 7 bases between them.

V is TRBV4-3 and J is TRBJ2-3; 8 bases line up with TRBD1. Germline V gene sequence: CDR1 LGHNA, CDR2 YSLEER. Trimming cost V 3 bases and J 5 bases; bases outside gene matches: 7. This CDR3 comprises 15 residues. CDR3 nucleotide sequence: TGCGCCAGCAGCCAGTCGGACAGGGCCGGAGATACGCAGTATTTT. Its translation is CASSQSDRAGDTQYF.

The chain employs TRBV29-1 and TRBJ1-5, with D possibly being TRBD1 (5 bases). V was pared by 2 bases and J by 2 bases, with 19 bases between. CDR3 length: 17 amino acids. The germline gives CDR1 SQVTM, CDR2 ANQGSEA. The CDR3 loop reads CSVEKVARGRGNQPQHF. The CDR3 DNA reads as TGCAGCGTTGAAAAGGTGGCGAGGGGACGGGGCAATCAGCCCCAGCATTTT.

This clone is medium-sized within its sample. The chain joins TRBV5-1 to TRBJ1-6, with TRBD1 identical over 10 bases. V lost 9 bases to trimming and J lost 7 bases; unmatched junction nucleotides: 7. In germline, CDR1 is SGHRS, CDR2 YFSETQ. The length of the CDR3 is 14 residues. CDR3 residues: CATAGQGTNSPLHF. CDR3 coding DNA: TGCGCCACCGCGGGACAGGGGACGAATTCACCCCTCCACTTT.

This clone was seen once. The CDR3 DNA sequence: TGTGCCAGCAGTAATCAACCGGGGATACCCGGGCATGGCTACACCTTC. It is translated as CASSNQPGIPGHGYTF. The chain couples TRBV6-6 to TRBJ1-2, with D uncertain. V lost 5 bases and J lost 6, with 22 bases in between. Per germline, CDR1 MNHNY and CDR2 SVGAGI (reference sequence). This CDR3 has 16 amino acids.

This chain uses TRBV5-1 with TRBJ2-2; 9 nucleotides agree with TRBD1. In germline, CDR1 is SGHRS, CDR2 YFSETQ. CDR3 length: 16 residues. V was pared by 4 bases and J by 3 bases, with 7 bases of the junction left unmatched. The CDR3 region has the DNA TGCGCCAGCAGCCCGCCCCGGACAGGGGACACCGGGGAGCTGTTTTTT. This sequence encodes CASSPPRTGDTGELFF.

This clone was seen only a few times. CDR3 protein: CSASVINEQFF. CDR3 in DNA: TGCAGTGCTAGTGTAATCAATGAGCAGTTCTTC. This chain links TRBV20-1 with TRBJ2-1; D is uncertain. The CDR3 runs to 11 residues. Germline V CDR1 and CDR2: DFQATT, SNEGSKA (reference sequence). Trimming shortened V by 3 bases and J by 6 bases, and 6 bases separated the two germline ends.

This rearrangement joins TRBV5-1 to TRBJ2-7, with no clear D. Germline-derived CDR1 and CDR2 are SGHRS and YFSETQ. The CDR3 totals 15 residues. Deletions cut 0 bases from V and 6 bases from J, with 16 bases between. CDR3 coding DNA: TGCGCCAGCAGCTTGGAGCCTTTAACAGTGTTCGAGCAGTACTTC. Protein: CASSLEPLTVFEQYF.

As DNA, the CDR3 is TGTGCCAGCTCACCAAGTCCCTTTAGGGCCTCCAATCAGCCCCAGCATTTT. Protein sequence: CASSPSPFRASNQPQHF. The chain recombines TRBV18 with TRBJ1-5; D is unclear. This CDR3 spans 17 amino acids. V gave up 2 bases and J gave up 3 bases, with 17 bases separating them. Germline V gene data show CDR1 as KGHSH and CDR2 as LQKENI.

This chain links TRBV7-8 with TRBJ2-7; the match to TRBD1 covers 8 bases. The CDR3 length is 14 residues. With 4 bases clipped from V and 3 bases from J, the junction kept 5 bases outside the gene matches. Germline-derived CDR1 and CDR2 are SGHVS and FQNEAQ. This CDR3 is CASSSQGVSYEQYF. In DNA form, the CDR3 reads TGTGCCAGCAGCTCACAGGGGGTGAGCTACGAGCAGTACTTC.

The chain links TRBV5-1 to TRBJ2-7; D is ambiguous. The V gene's germline CDR1 is SGHRS and CDR2 YFSETQ. Trimming shortened V by 0 bases and J by 0 bases, and 7 bases separated the two germline ends. CDR3 length: 14 amino acids. This CDR3 reads CASSLGSPSYEQYF. The CDR3 bases are TGCGCCAGCAGCTTGGGCAGTCCCTCCTACGAGCAGTACTTC. The full variable domain, in which reference TRBV5-1 and TRBJ2-7 provide the parts outside the CDR3, is KAGVTQTPRYLIKTRGQQVTLSCSPISGHRSVSWYQQTPGQGLQFLFEYFSETQRNKGNFPGRFSGRQFSNSRSEMNVSTLELGDSALYLCASSLGSPSYEQYFGPGTRLTVT.

The chain carries TRBV7-7 and TRBJ2-3; either TRBD1 or TRBD2 may supply D (6 bases each). Looked up from germline, CDR1 is SSHAT and CDR2 is FNYEAQ (reference sequence). The V and J ends lost 3 bases and 1 base respectively, with 14 bases between them. The CDR3 is made up of 16 amino acids. The CDR3 loop is CASSLQPGARTDTQYF. In DNA, the CDR3 is TGTGCCAGCAGCTTGCAGCCGGGGGCGCGCACAGATACGCAGTATTTT. The full variable domain, completed using reference TRBV7-7 and TRBJ2-3, is GAGVSQSPRYKVTKRGQDVTLRCDPISSHATLYWYQQALGQGPEFLTYFNYEAQPDKSGLPSDRFSAERPEGSISTLTIQRTEQRDSAMYRCASSLQPGARTDTQYFGPGTRLTVL.

The V gene is TRBV30, the J gene TRBJ2-7, with D uncertain. With 2 bases removed from V and 2 bases from J, the gap between germline ends came to 10 bases. The CDR3 is 13 amino acids. CDR1 and CDR2 (germline): GTSNPN, SVGIG (reference sequence). The CDR3 sequence: CAWSLVNTYEQYF. The CDR3 DNA sequence: TGTGCCTGGAGTCTAGTAAACACCTACGAGCAGTACTTC.

The chain recombines TRBV6-5 with TRBJ2-2; D not certain. Between the trimmed V and J ends, which lost 5 bases and 6 bases, there was a span of 4 bases. From germline, CDR1 is MNHEY and CDR2 SVGAGI. The CDR3 contains 11 residues. The chain's CDR3 is CASSGSGELFF. The CDR3 nucleotides are TGTGCCAGCAGTGGGTCCGGGGAGCTGTTTTTT.